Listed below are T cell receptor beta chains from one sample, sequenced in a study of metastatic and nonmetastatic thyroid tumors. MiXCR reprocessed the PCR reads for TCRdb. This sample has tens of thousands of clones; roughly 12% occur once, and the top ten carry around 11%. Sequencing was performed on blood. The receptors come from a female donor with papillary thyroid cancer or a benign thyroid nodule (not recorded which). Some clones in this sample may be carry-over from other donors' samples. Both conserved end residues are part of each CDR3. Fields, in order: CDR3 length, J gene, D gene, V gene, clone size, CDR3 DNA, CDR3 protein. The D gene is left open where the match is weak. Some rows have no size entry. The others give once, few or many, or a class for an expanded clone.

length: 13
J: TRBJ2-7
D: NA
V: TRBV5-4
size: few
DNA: TGTGCCAGCAGCCGCGGACAGCTCTACGAGCAGTACTTT
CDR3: CASSRGQLYEQYF

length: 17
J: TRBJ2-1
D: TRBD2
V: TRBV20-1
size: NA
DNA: TGCAGTGCACCTGGGACTAGCGGGAGGGACCGAGGCCATGAGCAGTTCTTC
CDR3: CSAPGTSGRDRGHEQFF

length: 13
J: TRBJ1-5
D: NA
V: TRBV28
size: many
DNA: TGTGCCAGCGGGGGATGGAGCAATCAGCCCCAGCATTTT
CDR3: CASGGWSNQPQHF

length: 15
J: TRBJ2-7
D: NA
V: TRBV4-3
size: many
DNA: TGCGCCAGCAGCCGAACCCCTTTTCTGAACGACGAGCAGTACTTC
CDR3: CASSRTPFLNDEQYF

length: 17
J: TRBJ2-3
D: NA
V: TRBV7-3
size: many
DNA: TGTGCCAGCAGCCAAAGTGGTCTAGGAGGGTACGCAGATACGCAGTATTTT
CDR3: CASSQSGLGGYADTQYF

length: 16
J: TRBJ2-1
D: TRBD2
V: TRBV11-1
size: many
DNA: TGTGCCAGCAGCTCATCCCGGGGAGGGACCGAGAATGAGCAGTTCTTC
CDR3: CASSSSRGGTENEQFF

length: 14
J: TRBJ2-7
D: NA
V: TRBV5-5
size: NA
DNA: TGTGCCAGCACCTGGGGTCAGTGGTCCTACGAGCAGTACTTC
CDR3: CASTWGQWSYEQYF

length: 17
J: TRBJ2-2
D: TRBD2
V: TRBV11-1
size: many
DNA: TGTGCCAGCAGCCAACCGGGACTAGCGGAAGTCACCGGGGAGCTGTTTTTT
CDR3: CASSQPGLAEVTGELFF

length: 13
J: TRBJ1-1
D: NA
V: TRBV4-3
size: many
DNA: TGCGCCAGCAGCCAAGTTGAGAACACTGAAGCTTTCTTT
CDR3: CASSQVENTEAFF

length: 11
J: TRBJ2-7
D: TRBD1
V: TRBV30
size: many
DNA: TGTGCCTGTAACAGGGGTGTCAAGCAGTACTTC
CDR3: CACNRGVKQYF

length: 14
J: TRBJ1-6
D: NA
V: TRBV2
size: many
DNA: TGTGCCAGCAGGGTGGGAGGAAGTAATTCACCCCTCCACTTT
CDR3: CASRVGGSNSPLHF

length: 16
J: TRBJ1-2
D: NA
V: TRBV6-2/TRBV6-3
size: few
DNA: TGTGCCAGCAGTTTATGGGGTGACACAGCGTACTATGGCTACACCTTC
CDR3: CASSLWGDTAYYGYTF

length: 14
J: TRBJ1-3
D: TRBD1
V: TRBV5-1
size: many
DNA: TGCGCCAGCAGAGCACAGGGGGGAGGAAACACCATATATTTT
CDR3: CASRAQGGGNTIYF

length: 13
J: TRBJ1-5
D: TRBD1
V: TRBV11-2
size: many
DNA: TGTGCCAGCAGCGACAGGGCTAAGGGGCCCCAGCATTTT
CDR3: CASSDRAKGPQHF

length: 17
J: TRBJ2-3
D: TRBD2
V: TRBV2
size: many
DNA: TGTGCCAGCAGTGATTTCACCACTAGCGGGAGCCCAGATACGCAGTATTTT
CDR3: CASSDFTTSGSPDTQYF

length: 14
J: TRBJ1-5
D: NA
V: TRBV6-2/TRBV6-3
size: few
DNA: TGTGCCAGCATCTTCATGGGCCGGAATCATCCCCAGCATTTT
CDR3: CASIFMGRNHPQHF

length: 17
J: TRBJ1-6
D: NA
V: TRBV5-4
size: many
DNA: TGTGCCAGCAGCTTGTTTTTGGGTGGTGGGTCCTTTTCACCCCTCCACTTT
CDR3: CASSLFLGGGSFSPLHF

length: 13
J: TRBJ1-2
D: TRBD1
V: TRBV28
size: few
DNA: TGTGCCAGCAGTTTGACAGGGCGGGATGGCTACACCTTC
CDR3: CASSLTGRDGYTF

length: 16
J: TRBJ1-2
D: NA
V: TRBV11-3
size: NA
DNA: TGTGCCAGCAGCTTAGACCGGGGGGGTCCCAACTATGGCTACACCTTC
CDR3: CASSLDRGGPNYGYTF

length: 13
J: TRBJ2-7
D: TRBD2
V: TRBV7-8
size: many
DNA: TGTGCCAGCAGCTATAGCGGGAGGTACGAGCAGTACTTC
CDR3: CASSYSGRYEQYF

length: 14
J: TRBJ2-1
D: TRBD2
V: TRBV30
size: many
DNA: TGTGCCTGGAGCCTGACTAGCGGGCTGGGTGAGCAGTTCTTC
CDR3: CAWSLTSGLGEQFF

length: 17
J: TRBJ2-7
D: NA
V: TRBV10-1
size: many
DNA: TGCGCCAGTTACATTGCGGGTAGCCGTACACCCTCCTACGAGCAGTACTTC
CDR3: CASYIAGSRTPSYEQYF

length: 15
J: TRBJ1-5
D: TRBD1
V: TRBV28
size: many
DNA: TGTGCCAGCAGTTTATACAGGGGCCCCAATCAGCCCCAGCATTTT
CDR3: CASSLYRGPNQPQHF